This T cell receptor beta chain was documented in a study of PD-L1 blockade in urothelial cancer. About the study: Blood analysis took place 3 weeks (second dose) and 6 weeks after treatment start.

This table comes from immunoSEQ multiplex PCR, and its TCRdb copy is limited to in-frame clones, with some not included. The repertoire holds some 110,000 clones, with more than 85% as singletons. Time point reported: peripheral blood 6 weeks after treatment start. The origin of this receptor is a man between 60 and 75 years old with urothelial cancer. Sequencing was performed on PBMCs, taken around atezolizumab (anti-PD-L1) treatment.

CDR3 nucleotides: TGTGCCAGCAGTGGACAGGGGAAAGAGACCCAGTACTTC. Protein product: CASSGQGKETQYF. The V gene is TRBV2, the J gene TRBJ2-5; 8 nucleotides line up with TRBD1. The CDR3 has 13 amino acids. Losses at the gene ends were 4 bases for V and 3 bases for J; bases not matched to a gene: 1. Germline CDR1 reads SNHLY; CDR2 reads FYNNEI.